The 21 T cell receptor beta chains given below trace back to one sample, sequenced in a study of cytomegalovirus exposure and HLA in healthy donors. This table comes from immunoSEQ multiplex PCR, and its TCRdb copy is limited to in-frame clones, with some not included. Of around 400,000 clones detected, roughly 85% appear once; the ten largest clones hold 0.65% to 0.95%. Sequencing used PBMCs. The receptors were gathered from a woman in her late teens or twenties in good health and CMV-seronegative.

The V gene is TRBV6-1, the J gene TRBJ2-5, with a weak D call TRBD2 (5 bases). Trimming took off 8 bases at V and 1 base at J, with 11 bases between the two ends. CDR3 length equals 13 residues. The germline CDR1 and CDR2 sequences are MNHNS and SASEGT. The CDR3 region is CASLPSGQETQYF. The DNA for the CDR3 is TGTGCCAGCCTACCCAGCGGCCAAGAGACCCAGTACTTC.

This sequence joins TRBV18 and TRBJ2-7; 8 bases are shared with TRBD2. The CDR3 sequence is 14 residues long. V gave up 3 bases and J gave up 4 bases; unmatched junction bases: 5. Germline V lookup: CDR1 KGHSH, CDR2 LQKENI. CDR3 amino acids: CASSPSGNGYEQYF. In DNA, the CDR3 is TGTGCCAGCTCACCTAGCGGGAACGGTTACGAGCAGTACTTC.

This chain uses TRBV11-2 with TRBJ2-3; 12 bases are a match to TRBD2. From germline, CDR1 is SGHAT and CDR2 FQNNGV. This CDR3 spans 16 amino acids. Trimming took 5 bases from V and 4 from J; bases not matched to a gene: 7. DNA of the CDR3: TGTGCCAGCAGCCCCCTAGCGGGGGGGTCCGCAGATACGCAGTATTTT. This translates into CASSPLAGGSADTQYF.

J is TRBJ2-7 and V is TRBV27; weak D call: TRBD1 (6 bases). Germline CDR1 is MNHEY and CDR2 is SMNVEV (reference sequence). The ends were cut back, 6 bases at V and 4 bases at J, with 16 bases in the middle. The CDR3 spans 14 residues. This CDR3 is CASSPNRVGYEQYF. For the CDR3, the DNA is TGTGCCAGCAGCCCAAACAGGGTGGGATACGAGCAGTACTTC.

CDR3: CASSFRAEQFF. CDR3 DNA sequence: TGTGCCAGCAGTTTCAGGGCCGAGCAGTTCTTC. The chain couples TRBV6-5 to TRBJ2-1, with TRBD1 as a possible D gene (5 bases). In germline, CDR1 is MNHEY, CDR2 SVGAGI. The CDR3 has 11 residues. Trimming took off 4 bases at V and 10 bases at J, with 8 bases between the two ends.

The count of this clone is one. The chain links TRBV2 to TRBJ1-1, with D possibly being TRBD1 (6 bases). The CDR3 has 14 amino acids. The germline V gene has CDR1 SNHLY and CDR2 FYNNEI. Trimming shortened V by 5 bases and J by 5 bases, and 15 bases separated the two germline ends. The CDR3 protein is CASSQDRRGTEAFF. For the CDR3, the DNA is TGTGCCAGCAGTCAGGACAGAAGAGGGACTGAAGCTTTCTTT.

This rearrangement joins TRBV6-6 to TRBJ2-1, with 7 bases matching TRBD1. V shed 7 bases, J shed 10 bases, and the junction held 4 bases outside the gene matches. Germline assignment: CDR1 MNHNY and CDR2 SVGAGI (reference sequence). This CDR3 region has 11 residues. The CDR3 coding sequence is TGTGCCAGCACGAGGGGGCGCGAGCAGTTCTTC. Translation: CASTRGREQFF.

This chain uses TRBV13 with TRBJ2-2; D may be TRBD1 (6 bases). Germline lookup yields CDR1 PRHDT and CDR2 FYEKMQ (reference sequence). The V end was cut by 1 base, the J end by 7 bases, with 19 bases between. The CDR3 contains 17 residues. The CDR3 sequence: CASSLVPPGQGGGELFF. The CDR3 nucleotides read TGTGCCAGCAGCTTAGTTCCGCCGGGACAAGGGGGCGGGGAGCTGTTTTTT.

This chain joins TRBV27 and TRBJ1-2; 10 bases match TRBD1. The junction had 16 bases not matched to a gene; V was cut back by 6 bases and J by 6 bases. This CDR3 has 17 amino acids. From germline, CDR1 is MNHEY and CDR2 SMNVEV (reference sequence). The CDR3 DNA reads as TGTGCCAGCAGGACACTACTCCGGGGACAGGGGCCCAATGGCTACACCTTC. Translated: CASRTLLRGQGPNGYTF.

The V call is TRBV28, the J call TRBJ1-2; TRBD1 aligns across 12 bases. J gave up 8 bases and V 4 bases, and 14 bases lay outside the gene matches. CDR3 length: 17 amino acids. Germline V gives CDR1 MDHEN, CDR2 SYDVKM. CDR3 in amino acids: CASSYAGDRGRGEGYTF. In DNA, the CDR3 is TGTGCCAGCAGTTATGCCGGGGACAGGGGGCGAGGGGAAGGCTACACCTTC.

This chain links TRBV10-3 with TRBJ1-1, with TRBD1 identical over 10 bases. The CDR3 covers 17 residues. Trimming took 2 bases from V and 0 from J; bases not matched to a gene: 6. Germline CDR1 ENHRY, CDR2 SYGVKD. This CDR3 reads CAISEPGTGVMNTEAFF. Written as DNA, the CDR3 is TGTGCCATCAGTGAGCCGGGGACAGGGGTCATGAACACTGAAGCTTTCTTT.

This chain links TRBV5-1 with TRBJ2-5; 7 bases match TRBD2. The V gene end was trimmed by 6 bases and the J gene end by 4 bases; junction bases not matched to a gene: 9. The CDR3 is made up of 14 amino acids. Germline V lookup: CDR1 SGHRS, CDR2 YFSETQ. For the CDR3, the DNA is TGCGCCAGCAAGAGAGGCGGGAGCGGAGAGACCCAGTACTTC. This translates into CASKRGGSGETQYF.

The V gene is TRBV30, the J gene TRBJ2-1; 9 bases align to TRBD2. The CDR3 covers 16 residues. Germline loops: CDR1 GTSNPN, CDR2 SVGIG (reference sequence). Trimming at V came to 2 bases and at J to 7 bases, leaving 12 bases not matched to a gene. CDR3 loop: CAWSRGVSGRWNEQFF. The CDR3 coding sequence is TGTGCCTGGAGTCGGGGGGTTAGCGGGAGATGGAATGAGCAGTTCTTC.

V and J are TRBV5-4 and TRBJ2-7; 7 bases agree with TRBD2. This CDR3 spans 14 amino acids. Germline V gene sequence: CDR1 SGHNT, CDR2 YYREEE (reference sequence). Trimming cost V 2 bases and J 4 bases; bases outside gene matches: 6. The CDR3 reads CASSFSSGEYEQYF. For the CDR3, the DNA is TGTGCCAGCAGCTTTTCCAGCGGGGAGTACGAGCAGTACTTC.

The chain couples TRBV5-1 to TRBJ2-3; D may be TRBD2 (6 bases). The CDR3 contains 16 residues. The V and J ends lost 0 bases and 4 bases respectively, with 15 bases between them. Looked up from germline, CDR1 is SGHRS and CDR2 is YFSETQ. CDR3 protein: CASSLALGGVADTQYF. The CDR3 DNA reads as TGCGCCAGCAGCTTGGCCCTCGGCGGGGTGGCAGATACGCAGTATTTT. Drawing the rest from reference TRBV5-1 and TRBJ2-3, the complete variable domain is KAGVTQTPRYLIKTRGQQVTLSCSPISGHRSVSWYQQTPGQGLQFLFEYFSETQRNKGNFPGRFSGRQFSNSRSEMNVSTLELGDSALYLCASSLALGGVADTQYFGPGTRLTVL.

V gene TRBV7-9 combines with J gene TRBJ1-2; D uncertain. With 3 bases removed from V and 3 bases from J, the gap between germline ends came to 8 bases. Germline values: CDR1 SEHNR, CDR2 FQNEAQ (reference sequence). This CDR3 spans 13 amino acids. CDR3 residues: CASSFGSDYGYTF. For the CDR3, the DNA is TGTGCCAGCAGCTTTGGCAGTGACTATGGCTACACCTTC.

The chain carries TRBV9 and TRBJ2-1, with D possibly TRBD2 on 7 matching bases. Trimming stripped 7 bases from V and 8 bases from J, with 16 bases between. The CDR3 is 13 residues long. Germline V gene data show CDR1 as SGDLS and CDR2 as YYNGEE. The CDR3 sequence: CASRGGARDEQFF. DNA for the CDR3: TGTGCCAGCCGAGGGGGGGCGCGGGATGAGCAGTTCTTC.

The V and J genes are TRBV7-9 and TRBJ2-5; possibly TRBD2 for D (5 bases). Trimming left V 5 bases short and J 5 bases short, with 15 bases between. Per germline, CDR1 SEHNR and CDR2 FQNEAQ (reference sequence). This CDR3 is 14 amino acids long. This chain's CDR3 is CASSPSGGGETQYF. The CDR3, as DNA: TGTGCCAGCAGCCCAAGCGGAGGCGGGGAGACCCAGTACTTC.

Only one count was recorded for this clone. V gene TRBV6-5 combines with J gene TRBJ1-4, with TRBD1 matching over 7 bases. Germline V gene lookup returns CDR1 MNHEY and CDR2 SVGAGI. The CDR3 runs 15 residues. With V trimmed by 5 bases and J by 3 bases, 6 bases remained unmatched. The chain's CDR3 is CASSVTGVANEKLFF. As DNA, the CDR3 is TGTGCCAGCAGTGTCACAGGGGTGGCTAATGAAAAACTGTTTTTT.

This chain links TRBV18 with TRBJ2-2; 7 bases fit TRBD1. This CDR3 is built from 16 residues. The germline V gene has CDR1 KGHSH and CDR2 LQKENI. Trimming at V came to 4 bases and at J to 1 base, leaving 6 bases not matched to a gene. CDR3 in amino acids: CASSLMGQLNTGELFF. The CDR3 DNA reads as TGTGCCAGCTCACTTATGGGACAGTTGAACACCGGGGAGCTGTTTTTT.

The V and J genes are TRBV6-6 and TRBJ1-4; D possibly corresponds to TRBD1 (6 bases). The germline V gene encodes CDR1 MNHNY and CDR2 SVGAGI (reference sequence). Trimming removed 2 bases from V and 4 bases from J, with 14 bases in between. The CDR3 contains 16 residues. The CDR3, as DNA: TGTGCCAGCAGTTACGCCACAGGGCCGTATAATGAAAAACTGTTTTTT. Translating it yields CASSYATGPYNEKLFF.